Below, 25 T cell receptor beta chains from the same sample are listed, as sequenced in a study of Ad26.COV2.S vaccination and SARS-CoV-2 variants (dated by TCRdb to the early 2020s). The treatment or condition label, as the study defines it: approximately 18 received Ad26.COV2.S at low or high dose, single or two shots; a few received placebo; per-sample allocation not given. Repertoires of vaccine and placebo recipients were sequenced from samples taken on day 63 after the first injection. Library generation was performed with the immunoSEQ multiplex PCR assay. The immuneACCESS repertoire file appears here via TCRdb, limited to in-frame rearrangements. These files lack a portion of the clones; in checked studies, under half of the deficit traces to unresolved V genes, and the cause of the others is not known. Recorded for this sample are approximately 420,000 clones; around 89% of them occurred a single time. The top ten clones comprise about 3.6% of the sample.

The specimen was peripheral blood, collected in a trial of Ad26.COV2.S vaccine versus placebo. The receptors stem from a person aged 18-65 years who received the Ad26.COV2.S COVID-19 vaccine or a placebo.

The chain's CDR3 is CASSPDGLYGYTF. The CDR3 DNA sequence: TGTGCCAGCAGCCCCGATGGACTCTATGGCTACACCTTC. The chain uses TRBV6-2 or TRBV6-3 and TRBJ1-2; D uncertain. This CDR3 is built from 13 residues. Trimming cost V 6 bases and J 4 bases, with 12 bases left between them. Germline V gene sequence: CDR1 MNHEY, CDR2 SVGEGT.

The chain recombines TRBV10-2 with TRBJ2-7; weak D call: TRBD2 (5 bases). The CDR3 length is 14 residues. Germline CDR1 and CDR2: WSHSY and SAAADI. The ends were cut back, 5 bases at V and 2 bases at J, with 13 bases in the middle. Here the CDR3 reads CASSLIGVAYEQYF. The CDR3 nucleotides are TGCGCCAGCAGTCTCATCGGGGTGGCCTACGAGCAGTACTTC.

Only a few counts were recorded for this clone. The J gene is TRBJ1-2, the V gene TRBV5-1, with D hard to call. Trimming took off 4 bases at V and 7 bases at J, with 17 bases between the two ends. The germline V gene encodes CDR1 SGHRS and CDR2 YFSETQ. The CDR3 consists of 14 residues. The CDR3 nucleotides read TGCGCCAGCAGCAAAGGGCCGAGCACTGGTGGCTACACCTTC. Translation gives CASSKGPSTGGYTF.

There are a few counts of this clone. The chain uses TRBV7-3 and TRBJ1-1; 8 bases agree with TRBD1. Germline CDR1 and CDR2: SGHTA and FQGTGA. Trimming took 5 bases from V and 0 from J; bases not matched to a gene: 2. This CDR3 has 14 amino acids. As DNA, the CDR3 is TGTGCCAGCAGCCCGACAGGGGTGAACACTGAAGCTTTCTTT. This sequence encodes CASSPTGVNTEAFF.

This clone was counted between two and nine times. The V and J genes are TRBV5-8 and TRBJ1-2; D call uncertain. CDR1 and CDR2 (germline): SGHTS, YDEGEE. V dropped 5 bases and J dropped 7 bases, with 9 bases sitting between them. This CDR3 has 11 amino acids. CDR3 DNA sequence: TGTGCCAGCAGTCGCCGGGTTGGCTACACCTTC. It yields the protein CASSRRVGYTF.

This chain uses TRBV9 with TRBJ1-1, with TRBD1 matching 9 bases. Germline-derived CDR1 and CDR2 are SGDLS and YYNGEE. The CDR3 sequence is 12 residues long. Germline trimming cut 4 bases from V and 9 bases from J; bases unmatched to any gene: 4. CDR3 sequence (DNA): TGTGCCAGCAGCCCAGGGACAGGGCAAGCTTTCTTT. Its protein product is CASSPGTGQAFF.

The chain has TRBV2 and TRBJ1-1, with a weak D call TRBD1 (6 bases). This CDR3 has 13 amino acids. The germline V gene encodes CDR1 SNHLY and CDR2 FYNNEI. The V gene lost 3 bases and the J gene lost 8 bases, with 13 bases spanning the gap. The CDR3 is CASSEGGPGEAFF. The DNA for the CDR3 is TGTGCCAGCAGTGAGGGGGGCCCAGGGGAAGCTTTCTTT.

The CDR3 DNA follows: TGTGCCAGCAACTTGATGGGGGGTTGGGGAGAGACCCAGTACTTC. Protein sequence: CASNLMGGWGETQYF. This rearrangement joins TRBV11-2 to TRBJ2-5; possibly TRBD2 for D (6 bases). From germline, CDR1 is SGHAT and CDR2 FQNNGV. The CDR3 runs to 15 residues. The ends were cut back, 7 bases at V and 4 bases at J, with 19 bases in the middle.

The chain is built from TRBV5-1 and TRBJ2-7, with D hard to call. From germline, CDR1 is SGHRS and CDR2 YFSETQ. Trimming took 4 bases from V and 3 from J, leaving 17 bases between them. The CDR3 has 15 residues. In DNA form, the CDR3 reads TGCGCCAGCAGCGGGCCGGGCCTCACAATCTACGAGCAGTACTTC. Protein: CASSGPGLTIYEQYF.

This clone appeared a few times. The chain links TRBV7-3 to TRBJ1-1, with 7 bases identical to TRBD1. V shed 5 bases, J shed 5 bases, and the junction held 11 bases outside the gene matches. There are 15 residues in the CDR3. Germline lookup yields CDR1 SGHTA and CDR2 FQGTGA. For the CDR3, the DNA is TGTGCCAGCAGCCGCTTAGGGGGCGCGGGAACTGAAGCTTTCTTT. It encodes CASSRLGGAGTEAFF.

The rearrangement uses TRBV19 and TRBJ1-4; D is unclear. CDR3 length: 14 residues. Germline-derived CDR1 and CDR2 are LNHDA and SQIVND (reference sequence). Trimming shortened V by 2 bases and J by 8 bases, and 12 bases separated the two germline ends. This chain's CDR3 is CASSIRLDSEKLFF. The CDR3 DNA follows: TGTGCCAGTAGTATACGCCTGGACTCGGAAAAACTGTTTTTT.

This clone was observed a single time. The genes are TRBV25-1 and TRBJ2-2, with D tentatively TRBD1 (6 bases). Germline CDR1 MGHDK, CDR2 SYGVNS. The V end was cut by 1 base, the J end by 7 bases, with 19 bases between. There are 17 residues in the CDR3. The CDR3 DNA follows: TGTGCCAGCAGTGAATCAGGGGTCGACAGGAGCCACGGGGAGCTGTTTTTT. It yields the protein CASSESGVDRSHGELFF.

The chain has TRBV3-1 (or the pseudogene TRBV3-2) and TRBJ2-2; TRBD2 might be the D (6 bases). There are 14 residues in the CDR3. CDR1 LGHDT and CDR2 YNNKEL come from the germline V gene (reference sequence). V was shortened by 7 bases and J by 6 bases, with 15 bases between the two germline ends. In nucleotides, the CDR3 is TGTGCCAGCACGCCGACTAGTAAGGCCGGGGAGCTGTTTTTT. Amino acid sequence: CASTPTSKAGELFF.

The genes are TRBV7-2 and TRBJ2-1, with a weak D call TRBD1 (6 bases). Trimming pared 5 bases from V and 8 bases from J, leaving 16 bases between. The CDR3 is 14 residues long. Per germline, CDR1 SGHTA and CDR2 FQGNSA. The CDR3 DNA sequence: TGTGCCAGCAGCCCGAACAGGGTTAACGATGAGCAGTTCTTC. Translation: CASSPNRVNDEQFF. Combining the CDR3 with reference TRBV7-2 and TRBJ2-1 gives the whole variable domain GAGVSQSPSNKVTEKGKDVELRCDPISGHTALYWYRQSLGQGLEFLIYFQGNSAPDKSGLPSDRFSAERTGGSVSTLTIQRTQQEDSAVYLCASSPNRVNDEQFFGPGTRLTVL.

The CDR3 DNA reads as TGTGCCAGTAGGGACAACTTGGTGAACACTGAAGCTTTCTTT. Its translation: CASRDNLVNTEAFF. This chain joins TRBV19 and TRBJ1-1; a possible D gene is TRBD1 (5 bases). This CDR3 region has 14 residues. V dropped 6 bases and J dropped 0 bases, with 11 bases sitting between them. CDR1 is LNHDA, CDR2 SQIVND, per germline (reference sequence).

The V and J genes are TRBV28 and TRBJ1-2, with D hard to call. This CDR3 comprises 12 residues. Between the trimmed V and J ends, which lost 6 bases and 3 bases, there was a span of 8 bases. Germline assignment: CDR1 MDHEN and CDR2 SYDVKM. CDR3 nucleotides: TGTGCCAGCAGGGGTTACCACTATGGCTACACCTTC. This sequence encodes CASRGYHYGYTF.

The rearrangement joins TRBV6-2 or TRBV6-3 to TRBJ1-1, with 7 bases aligning to TRBD1. The V gene's germline CDR1 is MNHEY and CDR2 SVGEGT. V was clipped by 3 bases and J by 6 bases; unmatched bases: 16. This CDR3 contains 17 residues. DNA for the CDR3: TGTGCCAGCAGTTATCTCACCGATACGCCTAGGGGGCCTGAAGCTTTCTTT. This translates into CASSYLTDTPRGPEAFF.

The chain is built from TRBV19 and TRBJ1-1, with D possibly TRBD1 on 5 matching bases. The germline CDR1 and CDR2 sequences are LNHDA and SQIVND (reference sequence). This CDR3 has 13 residues. The V end lost 7 bases, the J end lost 1 base, and 10 bases lay between the germline ends. The CDR3 here is CASKAGTNTEAFF. CDR3 in DNA: TGTGCCAGTAAGGCAGGGACGAACACTGAAGCTTTCTTT.

This clone has more than one count but fewer than ten. V is TRBV7-9 and J is TRBJ2-7; 10 bases are shared with TRBD1. Unmatched junction bases numbered 6, after V lost 4 bases and J lost 3 bases. Germline V CDR1 and CDR2: SEHNR, FQNEAQ (reference sequence). The CDR3 runs 15 residues. The CDR3 region is CASSYTGTGDYEQYF. The CDR3 region has the DNA TGTGCCAGCAGCTATACCGGGACAGGGGACTACGAGCAGTACTTC. The whole variable domain, filled in from reference TRBV7-9 and TRBJ2-7, reads DTGVSQNPRHKITKRGQNVTFRCDPISEHNRLYWYRQTLGQGPEFLTYFQNEAQLEKSRLLSDRFSAERPKGSFSTLEIQRTEQGDSAMYLCASSYTGTGDYEQYFGPGTRLTVT.

The genes are TRBV4-1 and TRBJ2-1; maybe TRBD2 (5 bases). From germline, CDR1 is MGHRA and CDR2 YSYEKL. V was clipped by 0 bases and J by 0 bases, with 12 bases between them. The CDR3 has 17 residues. Here the CDR3 DNA reads TGCGCCAGCAGCCAAGAATATATGAGCGGCTCCTACAATGAGCAGTTCTTC. Translation: CASSQEYMSGSYNEQFF.

The chain couples TRBV7-2 to TRBJ2-7; 10 bases are a match to TRBD2. The J segment lost 2 bases and the V segment lost 2 bases, leaving 3 bases of the junction unmatched. In germline, CDR1 is SGHTA, CDR2 FQGNSA. The CDR3 totals 15 residues. CDR3 nucleotide sequence: TGTGCCAGCAGCTTAAGGCTAGCGGGGGCCTACGAGCAGTACTTC. Its protein product is CASSLRLAGAYEQYF.

The V call is TRBV12-3 or TRBV12-4, the J call TRBJ2-7; 9 bases line up with TRBD1. V was clipped by 4 bases and J by 3 bases; unmatched bases: 1. The CDR3 sequence is 13 residues long. CDR3 nucleotide sequence: TGTGCCAGCAGTTCGGGACAGGGCTACGAGCAGTACTTC. This translates into CASSSGQGYEQYF.

The genes are TRBV9 and TRBJ1-2; D uncertain. The V gene lost 3 bases and the J gene lost 6 bases, with 12 bases spanning the gap. The CDR3 totals 13 residues. CDR1 is SGDLS and CDR2 is YYNGEE in the germline V gene. As DNA, the CDR3 is TGTGCCAGCAGCGATCCCCCCGGGCATGGCTACACCTTC. It encodes CASSDPPGHGYTF.

The chain has TRBV30 and TRBJ1-4, with a tentative D call TRBD1 (6 bases). The ends were cut back, 5 bases at V and 7 bases at J, with 17 bases in the middle. Germline-derived CDR1 and CDR2 are GTSNPN and SVGIG (reference sequence). The CDR3 is 14 amino acids. The CDR3 DNA is TGTGCCTGGGAAAGAGGGGGGGGTGGTGAAAAACTGTTTTTT. It codes for CAWERGGGGEKLFF.

V is TRBV10-2 and J is TRBJ2-1; the D is unclear. Trimming took off 0 bases at V and 6 bases at J, with 9 bases between the two ends. The CDR3 totals 14 residues. Germline assignment: CDR1 WSHSY and CDR2 SAAADI. DNA for the CDR3: TGCGCCAGCAGTGAGTCGAGAGGAACCAATGAGCAGTTCTTC. Translating gives CASSESRGTNEQFF.